This T cell receptor (beta chain) was identified during a study of T cell repertoires in cytomegalovirus infection. Overall study context: Recently identified HLA-C-restricted CMV epitopes and well-studied HLA-B-restricted CMV epitopes were used by the study.

From the reads, TCRdb called clonotypes with MiXCR, one entry per CDR3 protein. Counted here are roughly 800,000 distinct CDR3 sequences, 25% to 35% occurring once; the ten biggest clones make up around 13%. To note about this clonotype: What it recognizes is unknown.

Sequences were derived from cultured CD8+ T cells from PBMCs, sampled from culture after CMV antigen stimulation. The clonotype originates from a human donor in good health (CMV status not recorded). Some clones in this sample may be carry-over from other donors' samples.

The CDR3: CASSFYSSGANVLTF. CDR3 in DNA: TGTGCCAGCAGTTTCTACAGCTCTGGGGCCAACGTCCTGACTTTC. The rearrangement uses TRBV27 and TRBJ2-6; D remains ambiguous. Germline V gene sequence: CDR1 MNHEY, CDR2 SMNVEV (reference sequence). V lost 3 bases and J 0 bases, leaving 6 bases between the germline ends. This CDR3 has 15 amino acids.